This T cell receptor beta chain was observed in a study of identical twins. Through template switching, a universal primer site was introduced, and the cDNA contained unique molecular identifiers. TCRdb recomputed calls from the 5' RACE reads with MiXCR, one row per CDR3 protein. The data contain some 900,000 distinct CDR3 sequences, 10% to 15% of them seen just once; the ten biggest clones take up around 1.5%. Comments on this clonotype: Its antigen is currently unknown.

Findings and limits, study-wide: Cord blood beta clonotypes that were abundant carried fewer insertions, and memory repertoires showed no such trend.

Germline values: CDR1 SGHNT, CDR2 YENEEA. CDR3 length equals 16 residues. V was clipped by 3 bases and J by 3 bases, with 15 bases between them. These data were likewise used in another study, on yellow fever vaccine responses in identical twins.

Sequencing was carried out using PBMCs. The chain has TRBV11-3 and TRBJ2-1; the D is unclear. The clonotype comes from a woman under 30 in good health. The CDR3 loop reads CASSFETETFYNEQFF. The CDR3 nucleotides are TGTGCCAGCAGCTTTGAGACGGAGACGTTCTACAATGAGCAGTTCTTC.